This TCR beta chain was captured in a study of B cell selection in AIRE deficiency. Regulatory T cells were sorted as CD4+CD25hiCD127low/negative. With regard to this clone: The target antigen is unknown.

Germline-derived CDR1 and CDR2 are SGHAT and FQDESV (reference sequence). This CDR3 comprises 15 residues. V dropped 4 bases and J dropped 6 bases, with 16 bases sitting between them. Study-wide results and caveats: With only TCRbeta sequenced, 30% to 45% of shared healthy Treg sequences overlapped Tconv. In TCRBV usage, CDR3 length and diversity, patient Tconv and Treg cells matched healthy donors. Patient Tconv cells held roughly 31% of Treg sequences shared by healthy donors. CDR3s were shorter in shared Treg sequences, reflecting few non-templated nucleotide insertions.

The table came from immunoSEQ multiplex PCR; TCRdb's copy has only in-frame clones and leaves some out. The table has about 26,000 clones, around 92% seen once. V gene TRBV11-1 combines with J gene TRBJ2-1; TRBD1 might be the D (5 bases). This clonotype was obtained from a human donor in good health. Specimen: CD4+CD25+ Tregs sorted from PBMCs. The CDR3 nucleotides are TGTGCCAGCAGCTCCACGTTATCCAGGGTCAATGAGCAGTTCTTC. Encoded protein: CASSSTLSRVNEQFF.